These 32 T cell receptor beta chains originate from one sample sequenced in a study of T cell responses to AZD1222 COVID-19 vaccine. Here immunoSEQ multiplex PCR was the method, and the copy in TCRdb shows in-frame clones only, minus some. The table records around 120,000 clones, roughly 90% of them present only once. This material consisted of peripheral blood, taken on day 0 of AZD1222 vaccination. The receptors derive from an adult in good health.

This clone was detected once. The sample contains more than one DNA sequence encoding this CDR3. This chain uses TRBV3-1 (or the pseudogene TRBV3-2) with TRBJ2-1; 13 bases match TRBD2. This CDR3 region has 15 residues. Germline CDR1 is LGHDT and CDR2 is YNNKEL (reference sequence). The V segment lost 4 bases and the J segment 6 bases; nucleotides outside the gene matches: 3. The CDR3 bases are TGTGCCAGCAGCCGAGGACTAGCGGGAGTCAATGAGCAGTTCTTC. It codes for CASSRGLAGVNEQFF.

This clone was detected a few times. V and J are TRBV5-1 and TRBJ1-5; D call uncertain. CDR1 and CDR2 from the germline V gene are SGHRS and YFSETQ. This CDR3 comprises 15 residues. Deletions cut 0 bases from V and 7 bases from J, with 14 bases between. The CDR3 DNA reads TGCGCCAGCAGCTTGGAAGGATTGGGCCACCAGCCCCAGCATTTT. Translated, it gives CASSLEGLGHQPQHF.

This chain joins TRBV5-5 and TRBJ2-7; D remains unclear. With 1 base removed from V and 6 bases from J, the gap between germline ends came to 8 bases. The CDR3 covers 12 residues. Germline loops: CDR1 SGHKS, CDR2 YYEKEE (reference sequence). The CDR3 bases are TGTGCCAGCAGCTTGTGGAAAACCGAGCAGTACTTC. Amino acids: CASSLWKTEQYF.

The V call is TRBV6-5, the J call TRBJ1-1, with 9 bases that match TRBD1. The CDR3 length is 15 residues. From germline, CDR1 is MNHEY and CDR2 SVGAGI. V shed 6 bases, J shed 3 bases, and the junction held 8 bases outside the gene matches. This CDR3 reads CASSPRTGAHTEAFF. The CDR3, as DNA: TGTGCCAGCAGCCCACGGACAGGGGCTCACACTGAAGCTTTCTTT.

The chain is built from TRBV6-5 and TRBJ1-4; D is possibly TRBD1 (6 bases). Trimming took 4 bases from V and 0 from J, leaving 12 bases between them. Germline CDR1 MNHEY, CDR2 SVGAGI. The CDR3 covers 16 residues. CDR3 sequence: CASSSGHTTTNEKLFF. DNA for the CDR3: TGTGCCAGCAGTTCGGGACACACCACAACTAATGAAAAACTGTTTTTT.

The chain's CDR3 is CAWSSTRGDATNEKLFF. CDR3 coding DNA: TGTGCCTGGAGTTCAACTAGGGGAGATGCAACTAATGAAAAACTGTTTTTT. The chain joins TRBV30 to TRBJ1-4, with D possibly TRBD1 on 5 matching bases. The CDR3 runs to 17 residues. V was shortened by 2 bases and J by 0 bases, with 16 bases between the two germline ends. Germline V gene data show CDR1 as GTSNPN and CDR2 as SVGIG (reference sequence).

The J gene is TRBJ2-1, the V gene TRBV10-3; perhaps TRBD1 as D (5 bases). CDR1 and CDR2 (germline): ENHRY, SYGVKD. V lost 0 bases and J 0 bases, leaving 12 bases between the germline ends. The length of the CDR3 is 17 residues. The CDR3 DNA is TGTGCCATCAGTGAGTCACAGGCAGGGCGCTCCTACAATGAGCAGTTCTTC. It codes for CAISESQAGRSYNEQFF.

The V and J genes are TRBV6-2 or TRBV6-3 and TRBJ1-5; a possible D gene is TRBD1 (5 bases). Germline CDR1 MNHEY, CDR2 SVGEGT. V was pared by 2 bases and J by 4 bases, with 6 bases between. CDR3 length equals 13 residues. The DNA for the CDR3 is TGTGCCAGCAGTTACCCAGGGAATCAGCCCCAGCATTTT. Translating it yields CASSYPGNQPQHF.

The V and J genes are TRBV27 and TRBJ1-6; no reliable D call. The germline V gene encodes CDR1 MNHEY and CDR2 SMNVEV (reference sequence). The V gene lost 7 bases and the J gene lost 0 bases, with 10 bases spanning the gap. This CDR3 region has 15 residues. The chain's CDR3 is CASTPAGSYNSPLHF. In nucleotides, the CDR3 is TGTGCCAGCACCCCGGCCGGCTCCTATAATTCACCCCTCCACTTT.

This sequence joins TRBV9 and TRBJ1-3; a possible D gene is TRBD1 (6 bases). The V end lost 2 bases, the J end lost 1 base, and 10 bases lay between the germline ends. Germline values: CDR1 SGDLS, CDR2 YYNGEE. The CDR3 consists of 15 residues. CDR3 loop: CASSVQGISGNTIYF. CDR3 DNA: TGTGCCAGCAGCGTTCAGGGGATTTCTGGAAACACCATATATTTT.

The genes are TRBV10-1 and TRBJ2-6, with 8 nucleotides matching TRBD1. Unmatched junction bases numbered 3, after V lost 8 bases and J lost 3 bases. CDR3 length equals 14 residues. Germline V CDR1 and CDR2: WNHNN, SYGVQD (reference sequence). The CDR3 DNA reads TGCGCCAGCCACAGGGGGTTTGGGGCCAACGTCCTGACTTTC. It specifies CASHRGFGANVLTF.

The J gene is TRBJ1-5, the V gene TRBV3-1 (or the pseudogene TRBV3-2); 11 bases agree with TRBD1. J was trimmed by 6 bases and V by 3 bases; bases with no gene match: 10. The CDR3 extends over 17 amino acids. Germline assignment: CDR1 LGHDT and CDR2 YNNKEL (reference sequence). In nucleotides, the CDR3 is TGTGCCAGCAGCCAGACCTGGGACAGGGGGGAGAGTCAGCCCCAGCATTTT. It translates to CASSQTWDRGESQPQHF.

The J gene is TRBJ1-2, the V gene TRBV9; perhaps TRBD1 as D (5 bases). Germline lookup yields CDR1 SGDLS and CDR2 YYNGEE. The CDR3 has 14 amino acids. V was clipped by 0 bases and J by 2 bases, with 8 bases between them. The CDR3 here is CASSVEAGNYGYTF. The DNA of the CDR3 is TGTGCCAGCAGCGTAGAGGCAGGGAACTATGGCTACACCTTC.

The rearrangement uses TRBV5-1 and TRBJ1-2, with a tentative D call TRBD1 (6 bases). The CDR3 has 15 amino acids. V lost 4 bases, J lost 3 bases, and 16 bases lay in between. Looked up from germline, CDR1 is SGHRS and CDR2 is YFSETQ. The CDR3 spells CASSLERGAYYGYTF. The DNA of the CDR3 is TGCGCCAGCAGCCTGGAGCGGGGGGCGTACTATGGCTACACCTTC. The entire variable domain, with the rest obtained from reference TRBV5-1 and TRBJ1-2, is as follows: KAGVTQTPRYLIKTRGQQVTLSCSPISGHRSVSWYQQTPGQGLQFLFEYFSETQRNKGNFPGRFSGRQFSNSRSEMNVSTLELGDSALYLCASSLERGAYYGYTFGSGTRLTVV.

The chain combines TRBV2 with TRBJ1-4; D might be TRBD1 (5 bases). V lost 7 bases, J lost 0 bases, and 9 bases lay in between. The CDR3 extends over 14 amino acids. The germline V gene has CDR1 SNHLY and CDR2 FYNNEI. The CDR3 region has the DNA TGTGCCAGCATGACAGAAGCAACTAATGAAAAACTGTTTTTT. The encoded protein is CASMTEATNEKLFF.

This clone appeared once. The gene calls are TRBV7-2 and TRBJ1-2, with TRBD1 matching over 8 bases. V was clipped by 3 bases and J by 4 bases; unmatched bases: 7. The CDR3 has 15 residues. CDR1 is SGHTA, CDR2 FQGNSA, per germline. As DNA, the CDR3 is TGTGCCAGCAGCTTCGACAGGGGTCTATCCTATGGCTACACCTTC. Protein: CASSFDRGLSYGYTF. The full variable domain, its missing parts supplied by reference TRBV7-2 and TRBJ1-2, is GAGVSQSPSNKVTEKGKDVELRCDPISGHTALYWYRQSLGQGLEFLIYFQGNSAPDKSGLPSDRFSAERTGGSVSTLTIQRTQQEDSAVYLCASSFDRGLSYGYTFGSGTRLTVV.

This chain links TRBV15 with TRBJ1-1; a weak D match, TRBD1 (6 bases). The CDR3 has 15 residues. Trimming left V 2 bases short and J 5 bases short, with 15 bases between. Germline CDR1 is LNHNV and CDR2 is YYDKDF (reference sequence). CDR3 DNA: TGTGCCACCAGCAGATCCAACCTCAGGGGTACTGAAGCTTTCTTT. It encodes CATSRSNLRGTEAFF. The variable domain in full, completed from reference TRBV15 and TRBJ1-1, reads DAMVIQNPRYQVTQFGKPVTLSCSQTLNHNVMYWYQQKSSQAPKLLFHYYDKDFNNEADTPDNFQSRRPNTSFCFLDIRSPGLGDTAMYLCATSRSNLRGTEAFFGQGTRLTVV.

This sequence joins TRBV28 and TRBJ1-6; D call uncertain. From germline, CDR1 is MDHEN and CDR2 SYDVKM. V lost 3 bases and J 6 bases, leaving 6 bases between the germline ends. This CDR3 comprises 13 residues. The CDR3 DNA reads TGTGCCAGCAGTTTCAGAACTAATTCACCCCTCCACTTT. This sequence encodes CASSFRTNSPLHF.

The V and J genes are TRBV10-1 and TRBJ2-1; tentative D call: TRBD2 (6 bases). The CDR3 loop spans 14 amino acids. The ends were cut back, 5 bases at V and 3 bases at J, with 11 bases in the middle. CDR1 is WNHNN and CDR2 is SYGVQD in the germline V gene (reference sequence). The CDR3: CASSKGLDYNEQFF. The DNA for the CDR3 is TGCGCCAGCAGTAAGGGACTTGACTACAATGAGCAGTTCTTC.

The chain carries TRBV10-1 and TRBJ2-3; 9 nucleotides agree with TRBD1. With 9 bases clipped from V and 1 base from J, the junction kept 14 bases outside the gene matches. Germline V CDR1 and CDR2: WNHNN, SYGVQD (reference sequence). The CDR3 extends over 17 amino acids. CDR3 region: CARDRGRIPGGTDTQYF. The CDR3 DNA is TGCGCCAGGGACAGGGGCCGAATTCCGGGAGGCACAGATACGCAGTATTTT.

The chain recombines TRBV18 with TRBJ1-4; D ambiguous. This CDR3 has 14 residues. The germline CDR1 and CDR2 sequences are KGHSH and LQKENI. Trimming pared 3 bases from V and 5 bases from J, leaving 10 bases between. The DNA for the CDR3 is TGTGCCAGCTCACCCGACGGTTTCAATGAAAAACTGTTTTTT. Protein sequence: CASSPDGFNEKLFF.

The chain couples TRBV28 to TRBJ1-2, with a weak D call TRBD1 (6 bases). Germline CDR1 and CDR2: MDHEN and SYDVKM. The CDR3 covers 16 residues. Trimming took off 6 bases at V and 7 bases at J, with 24 bases between the two ends. The CDR3, as DNA: TGTGCCAGCAGCTATGGGAAAGGCACAGGGCCGTCTGGCTACACCTTC. Translating it yields CASSYGKGTGPSGYTF.

The DNA of the CDR3 is TGTGCCAGCAGTCCCCCGGGAGAGACCCAGTACTTC. It yields the protein CASSPPGETQYF. This rearrangement joins TRBV6-6 to TRBJ2-5; D gene uncertain. Per the germline V gene, CDR1 is MNHNY and CDR2 is SVGAGI (reference sequence). V was trimmed by 5 bases and J by 4 bases, leaving 8 bases between them. The CDR3 spans 12 residues.

This clone has more than one count but fewer than ten. The rearrangement uses TRBV3-1 (or the pseudogene TRBV3-2) and TRBJ1-4; D call uncertain. Germline CDR1 reads LGHDT; CDR2 reads YNNKEL (reference sequence). Trimming removed 0 bases at V and 7 bases at J, with 15 bases between. This CDR3 region has 16 residues. The chain's CDR3 is CASSQDSQAPGEKLFF. The CDR3 DNA follows: TGTGCCAGCAGCCAAGATAGTCAGGCCCCCGGTGAAAAACTGTTTTTT.

The chain links TRBV2 to TRBJ1-2; TRBD1 agrees at 7 bases. CDR1 is SNHLY, CDR2 FYNNEI, per germline. The CDR3 has 13 amino acids. Germline trimming cut 3 bases from V and 5 bases from J; bases unmatched to any gene: 3. This chain's CDR3 is CASSEGDSYGYTF. As DNA, the CDR3 is TGTGCCAGCAGTGAGGGGGACAGTTATGGCTACACCTTC.

The rearrangement joins TRBV7-9 to TRBJ1-1, with a weak D call TRBD1 (5 bases). CDR1 is SEHNR, CDR2 FQNEAQ, per germline (reference sequence). The CDR3 has 14 amino acids. Deletions cut 5 bases from V and 6 bases from J, with 16 bases between. In nucleotides, the CDR3 is TGTGCCAGCAGCCTAAAACAGGCCCCTCCTGAAGCTTTCTTT. It translates to CASSLKQAPPEAFF.

This clone was picked up one time. The gene calls are TRBV28 and TRBJ1-5, with a tentative D call TRBD1 (5 bases). Germline CDR1 reads MDHEN; CDR2 reads SYDVKM. The CDR3 covers 14 residues. V lost 7 bases, J lost 2 bases, and 12 bases lay in between. Here the CDR3 DNA reads TGTGCCAGCACCCCCGGGGGTCGCAATCAGCCCCAGCATTTT. Translated: CASTPGGRNQPQHF. Based on the CDR3 plus reference TRBV28 and TRBJ1-5, the full variable domain is DVKVTQSSRYLVKRTGEKVFLECVQDMDHENMFWYRQDPGLGLRLIYFSYDVKMKEKGDIPEGYSVSREKKERFSLILESASTNQTSMYLCASTPGGRNQPQHFGDGTRLSIL.

This chain links TRBV19 with TRBJ1-5, with 10 bases matching TRBD1. Germline V gives CDR1 LNHDA, CDR2 SQIVND (reference sequence). This CDR3 region has 15 residues. Trimming cost V 7 bases and J 4 bases; bases outside gene matches: 7. The CDR3 nucleotides read TGTGCCAGTACCTCGACAGGGGGCCTGAATCAGCCCCAGCATTTT. Its protein is CASTSTGGLNQPQHF. Full variable domain (missing parts from reference TRBV19 and TRBJ1-5): DGGITQSPKYLFRKEGQNVTLSCEQNLNHDAMYWYRQDPGQGLRLIYYSQIVNDFQKGDIAEGYSVSREKKESFPLTVTSAQKNPTAFYLCASTSTGGLNQPQHFGDGTRLSIL.

The chain is built from TRBV28 and TRBJ2-1, with D tentatively TRBD1 (5 bases). CDR3 length: 13 amino acids. The V gene's germline CDR1 is MDHEN and CDR2 SYDVKM. V dropped 7 bases and J dropped 8 bases, with 15 bases sitting between them. CDR3 DNA sequence: TGTGCCAGCATTCCCTCGCTAGGGGATGAGCAGTTCTTC. Translated: CASIPSLGDEQFF.

V and J are TRBV6-5 and TRBJ1-5; possible D gene TRBD1, 6 bases. V was cut by 2 bases and J by 7 bases, with 12 bases left in between. The CDR3 sequence is 14 residues long. The V gene's germline CDR1 is MNHEY and CDR2 SVGAGI. The CDR3: CASSYILGGQPQHF. CDR3 DNA: TGTGCCAGCAGTTACATCCTAGGGGGACAGCCCCAGCATTTT.

V and J are TRBV6-5 and TRBJ2-1; 12 positions match TRBD2. V lost 6 bases to trimming and J lost 5 bases; unmatched junction nucleotides: 2. CDR3 length: 14 residues. In germline, CDR1 is MNHEY, CDR2 SVGAGI. In DNA, the CDR3 is TGTGCCAGCAGACGGACTAGCGGGAACAATGAGCAGTTCTTC. Its translation is CASRRTSGNNEQFF.

J is TRBJ2-1 and V is TRBV7-9; 7 bases align to TRBD2. This CDR3 has 15 residues. V trimming: 5 bases; J trimming: 2 bases; junction bases outside the gene matches: 6. Germline V lookup: CDR1 SEHNR, CDR2 FQNEAQ (reference sequence). CDR3 nucleotides: TGTGCCAGCAGCCCAAGCGGGACCCCCTACAATGAGCAGTTCTTC. Residues: CASSPSGTPYNEQFF.